A selection of T cell receptor beta chains follows, all from one sample in a study of blood T cell repertoires in COVID-19. Data came from immunoSEQ multiplex PCR; TCRdb stores just in-frame clones and leaves some out. The sample lists a few hundred thousand clones; around 87% were seen once. The sample consisted of PBMCs or T cells enriched from blood (not recorded which). The receptor set was obtained from a man between 35 and 55 years old in a cohort exposed to, infected with or recovered from COVID-19 (not recorded which). Both conserved end residues are part of each CDR3. The D gene is left open where the match is weak. Only part of the rows carry a size: once, few, many, or a class if the clone is expanded.

j_call,d_call,clone_size,v_call,cdr3_nt,cdr3_aa
TRBJ2-1,TRBD2,NA,TRBV11-2,TGTGCCAGCAGCTTAGGACTAGCGGCCTACAATGAGCAGTTCTTC,CASSLGLAAYNEQFF
TRBJ2-3,NA,once,TRBV7-2,TGTGCCAGCAGCTTACCCGCGGAGTCTAGCACAGATACGCAGTATTTT,CASSLPAESSTDTQYF
TRBJ2-1,TRBD2,NA,TRBV24-1,TGTGCCACCAGTGGACTAGCGAGCACCTACAATGAGCAGTTCTTC,CATSGLASTYNEQFF
TRBJ1-2,NA,NA,TRBV27,TGTGCCAGCAGTTTTAACGAGGATTATGGCTACACCTTC,CASSFNEDYGYTF
TRBJ2-2,NA,NA,TRBV21-1,TGTGCCAGCAGGACGCAAACTAGCGGGACCTCAAACGGGGAGCTGTTTTTT,CASRTQTSGTSNGELFF
TRBJ1-2,NA,NA,TRBV28,TGTGCCAGCAGTTTAGGGGGAGGCTATGGCTACACCTTC,CASSLGGGYGYTF
TRBJ2-2,TRBD2,once,TRBV27,TGTGCCGCCAGCCCAGCGGGACGAGGAACCGGGGAGCTGTTTTTT,CAASPAGRGTGELFF
TRBJ2-1,NA,few,TRBV7-9,TGTGCCAGCATCAAAGGGGGGGTATACAATGAGCAGTTCTTC,CASIKGGVYNEQFF
TRBJ1-4,NA,NA,TRBV7-9,TGTGCCAGCAGCTTTATCCTAGGATCGGATGAAAAACTGTTTTTT,CASSFILGSDEKLFF
TRBJ1-5,TRBD1,NA,TRBV4-1,TGCGCCAGCAGGGGACAGTTGGATCAGCCCCAGCATTTT,CASRGQLDQPQHF
TRBJ2-2,TRBD2,once,TRBV5-4,TGTGCCAGCAGCTCGGAGCGGGAGGGCCTCGGGGAGCTGTTTTTT,CASSSEREGLGELFF
TRBJ2-1,TRBD2,NA,TRBV5-4,TGTGCCAGCAGCTCCGGGACTAGCAGAAATGAGCAGTTCTTC,CASSSGTSRNEQFF
TRBJ1-4,NA,NA,TRBV15,TGTGCCACCAGCAGTTACCGGGGAGCAACTAATGAAAAACTGTTTTTT,CATSSYRGATNEKLFF
TRBJ2-2,TRBD2,once,TRBV5-1,TGCGCCAGCAGCTCGGGACTAGCCGGGGAGCTGTTTTTT,CASSSGLAGELFF
TRBJ1-1,TRBD1,NA,TRBV10-3,TGTGCCATCAGTGAGTCGGACAGGGCAACTGAAGCTTTCTTT,CAISESDRATEAFF
TRBJ1-2,NA,NA,TRBV19,TGTGCCAGTAGTACCGGGTCCCTTGGTAATGGCTACACCTTC,CASSTGSLGNGYTF
TRBJ1-4,NA,NA,TRBV28,TGTGCCAGCAGTCCCGCCGGGGGGACTAATGAAAAACTGTTTTTT,CASSPAGGTNEKLFF
TRBJ1-1,NA,NA,TRBV25-1,TGTGCCAGCAGTGAATCCGGGAACACTGAAGCTTTCTTT,CASSESGNTEAFF
TRBJ2-7,NA,NA,TRBV9,TGTGCCAGCAGCGTAGGTGCTGCTAGCGAATCCTACGAGCAGTACTTC,CASSVGAASESYEQYF
TRBJ2-7,TRBD2,NA,TRBV4-1,TGCGCCAGCAGCCAAGAAAGCGGGAGCGTGTGGGAGCAGTACTTC,CASSQESGSVWEQYF
TRBJ1-6,NA,NA,TRBV7-2,TGTGCCAGCAGCCCTCAGGGAATCGGTTCACCCCTCCACTTT,CASSPQGIGSPLHF
TRBJ1-5,TRBD1,NA,TRBV19,TGTGCCAGTAGTTCCCGGGACAGGGGTAATCAGCCCCAGCATTTT,CASSSRDRGNQPQHF
TRBJ2-1,NA,NA,TRBV6-4,TGTGCCAGCAGTGAGGACAGATCCTCCTACAATGAGCAGTTCTTC,CASSEDRSSYNEQFF
TRBJ1-5,NA,few,TRBV9,TGTGCCAGCAGCGTAAGCGGGCGCCCGAGCAATCAGCCCCAGCATTTT,CASSVSGRPSNQPQHF
TRBJ2-5,NA,NA,TRBV5-1,TGCGCCAGCAGCGCGAATGGGAGGCACCAAGAGACCCAGTACTTC,CASSANGRHQETQYF
TRBJ2-7,TRBD2,NA,TRBV10-3,TGTGCCATCAGTGGGCCCCCGGGACTAGCGGGAGCCGTCTGGGAGCAGTACTTC,CAISGPPGLAGAVWEQYF
TRBJ2-5,NA,NA,TRBV7-9,TGTGCCAGCAGTGTGGGGCTCTGGGAGACCCAGTACTTC,CASSVGLWETQYF
TRBJ1-5,NA,NA,TRBV19,TGTGCCAGTAGTATGGCGCGGAGAGATCAGCCCCAGCATTTT,CASSMARRDQPQHF
TRBJ2-6,NA,NA,TRBV21-1,TGTGCCAGCACAACGGTAGACTCTGGGGCCAACGTCCTGACTTTC,CASTTVDSGANVLTF
TRBJ2-1,TRBD1,NA,TRBV7-9,TGTGCCAGCAGATCTCCCGGGACAGGGTGGGCTAGCGACGATGAGCAGTTCTTC,CASRSPGTGWASDDEQFF
TRBJ2-1,TRBD2,NA,TRBV27,TGTGCCAGCAGTCCGGGACTAGCGGGAGTAAGTGAGCAGTTCTTC,CASSPGLAGVSEQFF
TRBJ1-5,NA,NA,TRBV5-1,TGCGCCAGCAGCTTGGACTCAGGGAATCAGCCCCAGCATTTT,CASSLDSGNQPQHF
TRBJ2-2,TRBD2,NA,TRBV7-9,TGTGCCAGCAGACCCTCCGGGACTAGCGACACCGGGGAGCTGTTTTTT,CASRPSGTSDTGELFF
TRBJ2-5,NA,NA,TRBV5-4,TGTGCCAGCAGCAGCCGGGACTTCCAAGAGACCCAGTACTTC,CASSSRDFQETQYF
TRBJ2-2,NA,once,TRBV19,TGTGCCAGTAGTCGAGTAGCAGTGATCGGCACCGGGGAGCTGTTTTTT,CASSRVAVIGTGELFF
TRBJ1-2,NA,NA,TRBV7-8,TGTGCCAGCAGCTTTACGACAGGAGGCTTGATTATAAACTATGGCTACACCTTC,CASSFTTGGLIINYGYTF
TRBJ2-5,NA,NA,TRBV10-2,TGCGCCAGCAGTGAGTCGGGGGGGCGTGAGACCCAGTACTTC,CASSESGGRETQYF
TRBJ1-1,NA,NA,TRBV3-1/TRBV3-2,TGTGCCAGCAGCCCAGGTCCGGGACAGAACACTGAAGCTTTCTTT,CASSPGPGQNTEAFF
TRBJ2-7,NA,NA,TRBV7-6,TGTGCCAGCAGCTTATTGGCTGAGCAGTACTTC,CASSLLAEQYF
TRBJ1-3,NA,NA,TRBV12-5,TGTGCTAGTGGTTTGGTACAGGGTTATTCTGGAAACACCATATATTTT,CASGLVQGYSGNTIYF
TRBJ1-2,NA,NA,TRBV3-1/TRBV3-2,TGTGCCAGCAGCCAAAAACAGGTCTATGGCTACACCTTC,CASSQKQVYGYTF
TRBJ1-5,TRBD1,NA,TRBV27,TGTGCCAGCAGTCTCCAGGGGGGCCATCAGCCCCAGCATTTT,CASSLQGGHQPQHF
TRBJ1-1,TRBD1,NA,TRBV30,TGTGCCTGGAATAGACAGGGGGGGAACACTGAAGCTTTCTTT,CAWNRQGGNTEAFF
TRBJ1-5,NA,once,TRBV27,TGTGCCAGCAGCCGACCCCACAGGGATACTAATCAGCCCCAGCATTTT,CASSRPHRDTNQPQHF
TRBJ1-1,NA,NA,TRBV10-3,TGTGCCATCAGTGGCAGGGATGAAGCTTTCTTT,CAISGRDEAFF
TRBJ1-4,NA,NA,TRBV2,TGTGCCAGCAGGGACAGATCCACTAATGAAAAACTGTTTTTT,CASRDRSTNEKLFF
TRBJ2-3,NA,NA,TRBV5-1,TGCGCCAGCAGCGAATGGACAACAGATACGCAGTATTTT,CASSEWTTDTQYF
TRBJ2-1,TRBD2,NA,TRBV24-1,TGTGCCACCAGTGGTAACGGGAGGGCCCGGGGTGAGCAGTTCTTC,CATSGNGRARGEQFF
TRBJ2-7,TRBD2,NA,TRBV6-5,TGTGCCAGCGGATACACCGGGACTAGCGTAGAGCAGTACTTC,CASGYTGTSVEQYF
TRBJ2-5,TRBD2,NA,TRBV30,TGTGCCTGGAGTGTAGGGAGGGGTCGGTCGGAGACCCAGTACTTC,CAWSVGRGRSETQYF
TRBJ1-1,NA,NA,TRBV19,TGTGCCAGTTCTCCGGGACACTACACTGAAGCTTTCTTT,CASSPGHYTEAFF
TRBJ1-2,TRBD1,NA,TRBV5-1,TGCGCCAGCAGCCCGACAGGGACAAACTATGGCTACACCTTC,CASSPTGTNYGYTF
TRBJ1-1,NA,NA,TRBV5-5,TGTGCCAGCAGCGACAAAACAGGGTTGGGCACTGAAGCTTTCTTT,CASSDKTGLGTEAFF
TRBJ1-1,NA,NA,TRBV11-2,TGTGCCAGCAGCTCTGGTAGAGTTACCATTGCTTTCTTT,CASSSGRVTIAFF
TRBJ2-7,NA,NA,TRBV18,TGTGCCAGCTCACATCGGGAGCGCGACGAGCAGTACTTC,CASSHRERDEQYF